The entry below gives a single TCR beta chain sequence along with its context. The antigen is not known. Germline CDR1 and CDR2: SNHLY and FYNNEI. The V and J ends lost 6 bases and 7 bases respectively, with 19 bases between them. The CDR3 consists of 15 residues. Clones were read by immunoSEQ multiplex PCR, and TCRdb kept only the in-frame ones, dropping some. The profile shows about 140,000 clones, about 91% of them singletons. The entry originates in a study of T cell responses to AZD1222 COVID-19 vaccine. Overall study findings and caveats: Regions 160-218 and 743-854 dominated among vaccine-associated CD4 TCRs spanning spike. Just a handful of AZD1222 recipients tested seropositive at baseline. Unmutated regions of variants are reportedly targeted by nearly half of spike-specific TCRs.

The sequence was collected from an adult who received the AZD1222 COVID-19 vaccine. V is TRBV2 and J is TRBJ2-1; perhaps TRBD1 as D (5 bases). The sample was peripheral blood, taken 28 days after the second AZD1222 dose. The CDR3 sequence is CASSLSGFSRNEQFF. In nucleotides, the CDR3 is TGTGCCAGCAGCCTTTCAGGGTTCTCCAGGAATGAGCAGTTCTTC. The full variable domain, with the rest looked up from reference TRBV2 and TRBJ2-1, is EPEVTQTPSHQVTQMGQEVILRCVPISNHLYFYWYRQILGQKVEFLVSFYNNEISEKSEIFDDQFSVERPDGSNFTLKIRSTKLEDSAMYFCASSLSGFSRNEQFFGPGTRLTVL.